These 28 T cell receptor beta chains came from one sample sequenced in a study of cytomegalovirus exposure and HLA in healthy donors. PCR involved 60 Vbeta and 13 Jbeta primers. The data were produced by immunoSEQ multiplex PCR, yet TCRdb's version contains in-frame clones alone and is incomplete. The table shows under 200,000 clones, with roughly 83% occurring only once. Sequencing was done on a sample of PBMCs. These receptors were taken from a boy younger than 18 in good health and CMV-seronegative.

The CDR3, as DNA: TGTGCCAGCAGGCACGTGGACAGGGTGAGCTACACCTTC. It is translated as CASRHVDRVSYTF. The chain employs TRBV27 and TRBJ1-2, with 8 bases aligning to TRBD1. Germline V gene data show CDR1 as MNHEY and CDR2 as SMNVEV (reference sequence). After removal of 6 bases from V and 9 bases from J, the junction contained 9 bases not matched to a gene. This CDR3 is 13 amino acids long.

This clone was detected many times. The chain links TRBV2 to TRBJ1-2; D might be TRBD1 (5 bases). V was pared by 2 bases and J by 8 bases, with 15 bases between. The CDR3 extends over 14 amino acids. Germline CDR1 reads SNHLY; CDR2 reads FYNNEI. CDR3 sequence reads: CASSEQVGTMGYTF. The CDR3, as DNA: TGTGCCAGCAGTGAACAGGTGGGGACTATGGGCTACACCTTC.

This chain connects TRBV10-3 to TRBJ2-7; 7 bases agree with TRBD1. Per germline, CDR1 ENHRY and CDR2 SYGVKD. The V and J ends lost 4 bases and 4 bases, in that order; junction bases with no gene match: 4. The CDR3 covers 13 residues. The CDR3 loop is CAISGYRGYEQYF. The CDR3 region has the DNA TGTGCCATCAGTGGGTACAGGGGATACGAGCAGTACTTC.

The CDR3 loop reads CASRPQAFGTEAFF. The CDR3 bases are TGTGCCAGTAGGCCCCAGGCCTTTGGCACTGAAGCTTTCTTT. The chain is built from TRBV19 and TRBJ1-1; D unclear. V dropped 6 bases and J dropped 4 bases, with 15 bases sitting between them. The CDR3 spans 14 residues. Germline V gene data show CDR1 as LNHDA and CDR2 as SQIVND (reference sequence).

This clone showed up just once. The chain recombines TRBV6-5 with TRBJ1-1; D not certain. Trimming took 0 bases from V and 11 from J, leaving 16 bases between them. The CDR3 length is 14 residues. CDR1 MNHEY and CDR2 SVGAGI come from the germline V gene. CDR3 region: CASSYSLLTERAFF. CDR3 in DNA: TGTGCCAGCAGTTACTCCCTCTTGACGGAGAGGGCTTTCTTT.

This chain uses TRBV2 with TRBJ2-7; unclear D gene. Germline loops: CDR1 SNHLY, CDR2 FYNNEI. V was trimmed by 3 bases and J by 3 bases, leaving 15 bases between them. There are 15 residues in the CDR3. The chain's CDR3 is CASSERQIAFYEQYF. The CDR3 region has the DNA TGTGCCAGCAGTGAGAGGCAGATAGCATTCTACGAGCAGTACTTC.

The rearrangement joins TRBV18 to TRBJ1-1; maybe TRBD1 (6 bases). Trimming removed 1 base at V and 4 bases at J, with 10 bases between. Per germline, CDR1 KGHSH and CDR2 LQKENI. CDR3 length equals 14 residues. CDR3 amino acids: CASSPRSGATEAFF. The CDR3 DNA follows: TGTGCCAGCTCACCACGCTCAGGGGCCACTGAAGCTTTCTTT.

V is TRBV7-9 and J is TRBJ2-5, with a possible D match to TRBD1 (5 bases). V shed 5 bases and J shed 2 bases, with 15 bases lying between them. This CDR3 has 15 amino acids. Germline values: CDR1 SEHNR, CDR2 FQNEAQ (reference sequence). The CDR3 sequence is CASSPLVTAQETQYF. Written as DNA, the CDR3 is TGTGCCAGCAGCCCCCTGGTGACAGCTCAAGAGACCCAGTACTTC.

This clone was observed once. The chain joins TRBV2 to TRBJ1-2, with a weak D call TRBD1 (6 bases). This CDR3 is built from 16 residues. Germline V gene sequence: CDR1 SNHLY, CDR2 FYNNEI. The germline V and J ends were trimmed by 5 bases and 6 bases, with 22 bases remaining between them. CDR3 loop: CASSPLATGSRHGYTF. The CDR3, as DNA: TGTGCCAGCAGTCCGCTCGCGACAGGTTCGAGGCATGGCTACACCTTC.

The chain links TRBV19 to TRBJ1-2, with D unclear. Trimming pared 6 bases from V and 7 bases from J, leaving 15 bases between. Germline-derived CDR1 and CDR2 are LNHDA and SQIVND (reference sequence). The CDR3 runs 13 residues. The CDR3 reads CASSPVSSGGYTF. The DNA for the CDR3 is TGTGCCAGTAGCCCCGTCTCCAGCGGTGGCTACACCTTC.

The chain is built from TRBV5-5 and TRBJ2-7; 7 positions agree with TRBD1. Germline values: CDR1 SGHKS, CDR2 YYEKEE (reference sequence). This CDR3 is built from 14 residues. The ends lost 4 bases at V and 4 bases at J; junction bases unmatched: 8. Here the CDR3 DNA reads TGTGCCAGCAGCCCTCGGACAGGATTATACGAGCAGTACTTC. It translates to CASSPRTGLYEQYF.

The chain carries TRBV28 and TRBJ1-4; 7 bases are a match to TRBD1. Per germline, CDR1 MDHEN and CDR2 SYDVKM. With 5 bases clipped from V and 5 bases from J, the junction kept 5 bases outside the gene matches. The CDR3 contains 14 residues. The CDR3 loop is CASSLVTGNEKLFF. CDR3 DNA sequence: TGTGCCAGCAGTCTCGTGACAGGGAATGAAAAACTGTTTTTT.

V gene TRBV5-1 combines with J gene TRBJ1-4; 7 bases align to TRBD1. This CDR3 has 14 amino acids. With 4 bases clipped from V and 5 bases from J, the junction kept 5 bases outside the gene matches. Per germline, CDR1 SGHRS and CDR2 YFSETQ. CDR3 loop: CASSRDSGNEKLFF. Here the CDR3 DNA reads TGCGCCAGCAGCCGGGACAGTGGGAATGAAAAACTGTTTTTT.

The gene calls are TRBV9 and TRBJ2-3; 12 nucleotides agree with TRBD2. The CDR3 is made up of 13 amino acids. Germline V gene lookup returns CDR1 SGDLS and CDR2 YYNGEE. V lost 7 bases to trimming and J lost 5 bases; unmatched junction nucleotides: 2. CDR3: CASRTSGEDTQYF. CDR3 coding DNA: TGTGCCAGCCGGACTAGCGGGGAAGATACGCAGTATTTT.

The chain joins TRBV2 to TRBJ2-4, with TRBD2 matching 15 bases. From germline, CDR1 is SNHLY and CDR2 FYNNEI. Unmatched junction bases numbered 3, after V lost 4 bases and J lost 8 bases. This CDR3 region has 15 residues. In DNA form, the CDR3 reads TGTGCCAGCAGTGCGGGACTAGCGGGAGGAGACATTCAGTACTTC. Residues: CASSAGLAGGDIQYF.

The V gene is TRBV27, the J gene TRBJ2-7, with 9 nucleotides matching TRBD2. The CDR3 totals 17 residues. The junction had 13 bases not matched to a gene; V was cut back by 4 bases and J by 3 bases. Germline lookup yields CDR1 MNHEY and CDR2 SMNVEV (reference sequence). This chain's CDR3 is CASSSTSGPRGLYEQYF. The CDR3 DNA follows: TGTGCCAGCAGTTCTACTAGCGGGCCCCGAGGGCTCTACGAGCAGTACTTC.

V and J are TRBV10-3 and TRBJ2-5; 12 positions agree with TRBD2. The J call is in doubt because the DNA end fits TRBJ2-7 better. Germline V CDR1 and CDR2: ENHRY, SYGVKD. CDR3 length: 16 residues. CDR3 loop: CAISESRTSGNDEQYF. The DNA for the CDR3 is TGTGCCATCAGTGAGTCGAGGACTAGCGGGAATGACGAGCAGTACTTC.

V and J are TRBV15 and TRBJ2-1, with a tentative D call TRBD1 (6 bases). The CDR3 spans 14 residues. The germline CDR1 and CDR2 sequences are LNHNV and YYDKDF (reference sequence). V shed 4 bases and J shed 6 bases, with 13 bases lying between them. The CDR3 sequence: CATSTRQEINEQFF. The DNA for the CDR3 is TGTGCCACCAGCACGAGACAGGAAATCAATGAGCAGTTCTTC. The full variable domain, in which reference TRBV15 and TRBJ2-1 provide the parts outside the CDR3, is DAMVIQNPRYQVTQFGKPVTLSCSQTLNHNVMYWYQQKSSQAPKLLFHYYDKDFNNEADTPDNFQSRRPNTSFCFLDIRSPGLGDTAMYLCATSTRQEINEQFFGPGTRLTVL.

This rearrangement joins TRBV19 to TRBJ2-7, with D perhaps matching TRBD2 (5 bases). Per germline, CDR1 LNHDA and CDR2 SQIVND (reference sequence). There are 13 residues in the CDR3. V lost 5 bases, J lost 3 bases, and 11 bases lay in between. The CDR3 here is CASSHTGNYEQYF. CDR3 coding DNA: TGTGCCAGTAGTCACACGGGGAACTACGAGCAGTACTTC.

This chain uses TRBV6-6 with TRBJ1-2; 7 nucleotides line up with TRBD1. Trimming at V came to 8 bases and at J to 4 bases, leaving 10 bases not matched to a gene. This CDR3 is built from 14 residues. From germline, CDR1 is MNHNY and CDR2 SVGAGI (reference sequence). DNA of the CDR3: TGTGCCAGCGTCTACTCGGGACAGATCTATGGCTACACCTTC. Its translation: CASVYSGQIYGYTF.

The gene calls are TRBV7-3 and TRBJ2-2, with D possibly being TRBD2 (6 bases). Germline assignment: CDR1 SGHTA and CDR2 FQGTGA. Trimming took off 5 bases at V and 6 bases at J, with 16 bases between the two ends. This CDR3 is 15 amino acids long. The CDR3 loop is CASSPSGPQAGELFF. The CDR3 nucleotides read TGTGCCAGCAGCCCCAGCGGGCCCCAGGCCGGGGAGCTGTTTTTT.

This chain joins TRBV7-8 and TRBJ1-1; possible D gene TRBD1, 5 bases. Germline-derived CDR1 and CDR2 are SGHVS and FQNEAQ. V lost 1 base, J lost 6 bases, and 15 bases lay in between. CDR3 length equals 15 residues. The CDR3 loop is CASSLDRPGIAEAFF. For the CDR3, the DNA is TGTGCCAGCAGCTTAGATCGTCCAGGGATCGCTGAAGCTTTCTTT.

This chain connects TRBV15 to TRBJ2-7; 8 nucleotides agree with TRBD2. V was pared by 2 bases and J by 0 bases, with 6 bases of the junction left unmatched. Germline V gives CDR1 LNHNV, CDR2 YYDKDF (reference sequence). There are 16 residues in the CDR3. CDR3 bases: TGTGCCACCAGCAGAACTAGCGGAAGCCTCTCCTACGAGCAGTACTTC. Amino acid sequence: CATSRTSGSLSYEQYF.

This clone was recorded only once. The chain uses TRBV6-1 and TRBJ2-7; TRBD2 aligns across 7 bases. CDR3 length: 14 amino acids. With 10 bases clipped from V and 4 bases from J, the junction kept 13 bases outside the gene matches. Germline V gene sequence: CDR1 MNHNS, CDR2 SASEGT. The CDR3 spells CATFQRDSSYEQYF. Written as DNA, the CDR3 is TGTGCCACCTTCCAGCGGGACTCTTCGTACGAGCAGTACTTC.

This rearrangement joins TRBV10-3 to TRBJ2-7; 7 positions match TRBD1. Germline CDR1 ENHRY, CDR2 SYGVKD. After removal of 7 bases from V and 0 bases from J, the junction contained 9 bases not matched to a gene. The CDR3 extends over 15 amino acids. The CDR3 region has the DNA TGTGCCATCAAACCGGACAGGCTTCTCTCCTACGAGCAGTACTTC. Amino acids: CAIKPDRLLSYEQYF.

This chain connects TRBV7-9 to TRBJ1-2; 9 bases are shared with TRBD1. CDR1 and CDR2 from the germline V gene are SEHNR and FQNEAQ (reference sequence). The CDR3 runs to 14 residues. J gave up 2 bases and V 5 bases, and 3 bases lay outside the gene matches. The CDR3 protein is CASSRGQGNYGYTF. CDR3 sequence (DNA): TGTGCCAGCAGCCGGGGACAGGGAAACTATGGCTACACCTTC.

This chain uses TRBV5-1 with TRBJ2-2, with a possible D match to TRBD1 (6 bases). Germline values: CDR1 SGHRS, CDR2 YFSETQ. V shed 4 bases and J shed 1 base, with 11 bases lying between them. The CDR3 runs 15 residues. CDR3 nucleotides: TGCGCCAGCAGCCTCCGGGACAAGAACACCGGGGAGCTGTTTTTT. The encoded protein is CASSLRDKNTGELFF.

J is TRBJ2-7 and V is TRBV27, with 9 bases fitting TRBD2. CDR1 and CDR2 (germline): MNHEY, SMNVEV (reference sequence). The CDR3 has 16 residues. V was clipped by 6 bases and J by 6 bases; unmatched bases: 15. This CDR3 is CASRFGGAGGAGEQYF. The CDR3 DNA follows: TGTGCCAGCAGATTCGGAGGGGCGGGGGGGGCTGGCGAGCAGTACTTC.